The present T cell receptor (beta chain) was sequenced within a study of technical replicates of blood from a few donors. Profiling relied on immunoSEQ multiplex PCR, and the TCRdb table lists in-frame clones only, not all of them. This repertoire shows fewer than 90,000 clones, 93% found once; its top ten account for 0.2% to 0.25%. Germline V CDR1 and CDR2: SGHRS, YFSETQ. V lost 2 bases and J lost 4, with 12 bases in between. This CDR3 has 14 residues. Material for sequencing was T cells isolated from PBMCs. The TCR comes from a human donor in good health. The chain recombines TRBV5-1 with TRBJ2-5; weak D call: TRBD2 (6 bases). The CDR3, as DNA: TGCGCCAGCAGCTTTAGCGGTTGGGGAGAGACCCAGTACTTC. Residues: CASSFSGWGETQYF.